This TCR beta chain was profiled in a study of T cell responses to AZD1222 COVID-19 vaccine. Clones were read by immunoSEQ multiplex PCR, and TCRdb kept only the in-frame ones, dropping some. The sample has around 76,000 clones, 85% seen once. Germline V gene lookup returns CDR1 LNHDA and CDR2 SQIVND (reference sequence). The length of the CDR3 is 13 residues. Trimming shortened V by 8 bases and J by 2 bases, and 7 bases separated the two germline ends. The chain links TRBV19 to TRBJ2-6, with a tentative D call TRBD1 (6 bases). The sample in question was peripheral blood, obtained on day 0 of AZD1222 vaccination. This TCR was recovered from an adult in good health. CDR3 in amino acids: CASGQTGANVLTF. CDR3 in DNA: TGTGCCAGTGGACAGACTGGGGCCAACGTCCTGACTTTC.